This is a list of T cell receptor beta chains from one sample in a study of T cell changes during pregnancy in multiple sclerosis. This table comes from immunoSEQ multiplex PCR, and its TCRdb copy is limited to in-frame clones, with some not included. The sample records around 35,000 clones, 80% to 95% being singletons. The sequences come from CD4+ T cells from peripheral blood mononuclear cells, collected in the third trimester of pregnancy. Receptors were obtained from a female donor in good health, enrolled as a control in a pregnancy study. Each CDR3 is given with its conserved first and last residue. A D gene is named only where the DNA matches it firmly. Expanded clones get a size class; other rows say once, few or many, or leave the size out.

clone_size	v_call	j_call	d_call	cdr3_nt	cdr3_aa
-	TRBV6-5	TRBJ2-7	TRBD1	TGTGCCAGCAGTAACAGTCGGACAGGGGCCTACGAGCAGTACTTC	CASSNSRTGAYEQYF
-	TRBV5-6	TRBJ1-3	-	TGTGCCAGCAGCTTGCGGTGGGCTGCTGGAAACACCATATATTTT	CASSLRWAAGNTIYF
-	TRBV27	TRBJ1-6	-	TGTGCCAGCAGCCTAAGGGGGTCCCTCTATAATTCACCCCTCCACTTT	CASSLRGSLYNSPLHF
few	TRBV27	TRBJ1-6	-	TGTGCCAGCCGGTGGACAGAGTATAATTCACCCCTCCACTTT	CASRWTEYNSPLHF
-	TRBV7-9	TRBJ1-2	TRBD1	TGTGCCAGCAGCACGGCCGGGACAGGGATTTATGGCTACACCTTC	CASSTAGTGIYGYTF
-	TRBV11-1	TRBJ1-1	-	TGTGCCAGCAGCTTGCGTGGAGCCCTTGAAGCTTTCTTT	CASSLRGALEAFF
-	TRBV4-2	TRBJ2-7	TRBD1	TGTGCCAGCAGCCAAGGACAGGGATTCTCCTACGAGCAGTACTTC	CASSQGQGFSYEQYF
-	TRBV7-2	TRBJ1-5	-	TGTGCCAGCAGCCCGCGGGGGGGGGATCAGCCCCAGCATTTT	CASSPRGGDQPQHF
-	TRBV10-3	TRBJ1-5	-	TGTGCCATCGCGACGGGGAATCAGCCCCAGCATTTT	CAIATGNQPQHF
-	TRBV4-1	TRBJ1-1	-	TGCGCCAGCAGCCAAGGCCCCCGGGACACGGCTGTCCAAGCTTTCTTT	CASSQGPRDTAVQAFF
-	TRBV11-1	TRBJ1-2	TRBD1	TGTGCCAGCAGCTCGGCCGGGACAGGGGCATACGGCTACACCTTC	CASSSAGTGAYGYTF
-	TRBV7-9	TRBJ1-6	-	TGTGCCAGCAGCTCGGAGGTTTCACCCCTCCACTTT	CASSSEVSPLHF
once	TRBV4-1	TRBJ2-1	TRBD2	TGCGCCAGCAGCCCGACGCGGCTAGCGGGGGGTCGGGGTGATGAGCAGTTCTTC	CASSPTRLAGGRGDEQFF
-	TRBV19	TRBJ2-2	TRBD1	TGTGCCAGTAAAGTCTCCGGGACAGGAAACACCGGGGAGCTGTTTTTT	CASKVSGTGNTGELFF